The present T cell receptor beta chain was sequenced within a study of regulatory T cells in long-lasting Graves disease. Time point specified: newly diagnosed GD, antithyroid drugs for less than 3 months. PBMC-derived RNA was used for the TCR library. Arm-PCR of CDR3 regions with iRepertoire HTBI primers generated TCR beta libraries. MiXCR, run by TCRdb on the multiplex PCR reads, gives a single entry per CDR3 protein. Seen here are about 620,000 distinct CDR3 sequences, around 15% observed once, and the top ten hold roughly 18%. V lost 6 bases to trimming and J lost 2 bases; unmatched junction nucleotides: 10. Germline CDR1 reads GTSNPN; CDR2 reads SVGIG (reference sequence). There are 14 residues in the CDR3. This sample was also put to use in a study of T cells in Graves' hyperthyroidism and ophthalmopathy. That source adds: With a duration under 2 months, the hyperthyroidism was newly diagnosed in patients aged 18 to 65.

The source of this sequence is a woman younger than 45 with Graves disease. The sample in question was peripheral blood mononuclear cells (PBMCs), obtained at new diagnosis, from a patient treated with antithyroid drugs. The rearrangement joins TRBV30 to TRBJ2-7, with 7 bases identical to TRBD1. CDR3 region: CACHRQGRTYEQYF. Here the CDR3 DNA reads TGTGCCTGCCACCGACAGGGTAGAACCTACGAGCAGTACTTC.